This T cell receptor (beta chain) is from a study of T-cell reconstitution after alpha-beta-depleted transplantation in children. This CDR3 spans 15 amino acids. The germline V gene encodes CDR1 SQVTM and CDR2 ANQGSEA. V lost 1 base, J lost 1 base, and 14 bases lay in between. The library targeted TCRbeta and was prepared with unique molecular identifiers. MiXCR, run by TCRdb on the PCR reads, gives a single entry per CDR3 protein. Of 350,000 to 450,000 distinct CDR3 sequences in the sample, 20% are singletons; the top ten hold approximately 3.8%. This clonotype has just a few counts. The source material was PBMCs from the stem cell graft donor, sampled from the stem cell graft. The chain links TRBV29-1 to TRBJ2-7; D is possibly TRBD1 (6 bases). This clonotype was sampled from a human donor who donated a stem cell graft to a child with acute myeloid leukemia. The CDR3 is CSVEVESDRSYEQYF. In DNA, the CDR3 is TGCAGCGTTGAAGTAGAAAGTGACAGGTCCTACGAGCAGTACTTC.